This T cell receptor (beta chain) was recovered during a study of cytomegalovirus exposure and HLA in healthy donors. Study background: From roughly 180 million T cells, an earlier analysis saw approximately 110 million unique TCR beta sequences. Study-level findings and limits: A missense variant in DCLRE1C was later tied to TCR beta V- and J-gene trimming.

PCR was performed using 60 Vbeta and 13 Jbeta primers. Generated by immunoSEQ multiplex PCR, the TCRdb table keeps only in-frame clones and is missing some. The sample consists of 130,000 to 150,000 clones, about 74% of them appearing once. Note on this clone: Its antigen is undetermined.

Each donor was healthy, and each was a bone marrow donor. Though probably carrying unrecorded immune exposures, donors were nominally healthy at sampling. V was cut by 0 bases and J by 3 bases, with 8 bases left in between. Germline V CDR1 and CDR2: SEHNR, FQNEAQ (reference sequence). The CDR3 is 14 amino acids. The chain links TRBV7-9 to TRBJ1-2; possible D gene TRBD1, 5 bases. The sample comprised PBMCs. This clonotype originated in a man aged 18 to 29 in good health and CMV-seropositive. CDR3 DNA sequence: TGTGCCAGCAGCTTAGCAGGGGTCGACTATGGCTACACCTTC. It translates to CASSLAGVDYGYTF.